What follows is one TCR beta chain and its context. Its target is not known. This CDR3 comprises 14 residues. V dropped 8 bases and J dropped 8; count of bases not matched to a gene: 12. Germline CDR1 reads LNHDA; CDR2 reads SQIVND (reference sequence). The data stem from a study of OX40 agonist ivuxolimab in advanced cancers. General study findings and limits: There were, on average, more expanded clones in CD8+ T cells than in CD4+.

The repertoire was sequenced with immunoSEQ multiplex PCR; TCRdb's copy has only in-frame clones and lacks some. The data contain fewer than 90,000 clones, around 84% of them singletons. The source was CD4+ or CD8+ T cells sorted from blood, collected in a trial of the OX40 agonist ivuxolimab. The chain carries TRBV19 and TRBJ1-2; 9 bases line up with TRBD1. The receptor was isolated from an adult with an advanced solid tumor such as melanoma, head and neck, liver or kidney cancer. CDR3 sequence reads: CASAGTGKVSGYTF. CDR3 in DNA: TGTGCCAGTGCCGGGACAGGGAAAGTGAGCGGCTACACCTTC. The whole variable domain, remainder taken from reference TRBV19 and TRBJ1-2, is DGGITQSPKYLFRKEGQNVTLSCEQNLNHDAMYWYRQDPGQGLRLIYYSQIVNDFQKGDIAEGYSVSREKKESFPLTVTSAQKNPTAFYLCASAGTGKVSGYTFGSGTRLTVV.